The clone carrying this TCR beta chain occurred a few times. Its target is not known. From the 5' RACE reads, TCRdb called clonotypes with MiXCR, one entry per CDR3 protein. The sample has around 300,000 distinct CDR3 sequences, 13% to 15% seen once; the top ten hold around 20%. The data were obtained in a study of T-cell memory formation after mild COVID-19. Study-level information: Among the donors, TCR clusters were largely specific to each donor.

This CDR3 comprises 15 residues. V lost 2 bases to trimming and J lost 2 bases; unmatched junction nucleotides: 5. CDR1 and CDR2 from the germline V gene are SGHRS and YFSETQ. Study observations and caveats: Detection of some responders pre-infection suggested pre-existing cross-reactive memory T cells participated.

This clonotype was sampled from a man between 18 and 29 years old who had mild COVID-19 (a few samples of this study predate the infection). Cell type and time point are not known. The chain joins TRBV5-1 to TRBJ2-7, with TRBD2 identical over 9 bases. Specimen: PBMCs or a T cell subset sorted from them (not recorded which). As DNA, the CDR3 is TGCGCCAGCAGCTTTTTAGGCGGGGGGGCCTACGAGCAGTACTTC. Its protein product is CASSFLGGGAYEQYF.